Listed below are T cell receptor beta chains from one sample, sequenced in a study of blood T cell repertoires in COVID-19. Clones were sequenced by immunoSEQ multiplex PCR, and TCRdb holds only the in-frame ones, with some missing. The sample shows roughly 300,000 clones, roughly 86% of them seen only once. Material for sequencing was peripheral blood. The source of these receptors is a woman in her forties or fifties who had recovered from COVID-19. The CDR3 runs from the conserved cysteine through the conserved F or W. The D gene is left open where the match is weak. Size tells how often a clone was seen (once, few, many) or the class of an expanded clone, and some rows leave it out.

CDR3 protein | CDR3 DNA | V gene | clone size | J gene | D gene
CASNSVFSSNQPQHF | TGTGCCAGCAACTCCGTGTTTAGTAGCAATCAGCCCCAGCATTTT | TRBV28 | . | TRBJ1-5 | .
CAWSVGGTAQEAFF | TGTGCCTGGAGTGTAGGGGGGACAGCACAAGAAGCTTTCTTT | TRBV30 | . | TRBJ1-1 | TRBD1
CASSYLGEAFF | TGTGCCAGCAGCTATCTCGGGGAAGCTTTCTTT | TRBV7-6 | . | TRBJ1-1 | .
CASSDRAGVVLLFF | TGTGCCAGCAGTGATAGGGCAGGGGTAGTTTTACTGTTTTTT | TRBV6-1 | . | TRBJ1-4 | .
CASSERPVASYNSPLHF | TGTGCCAGCAGCGAGAGGCCAGTCGCGTCCTATAATTCACCCCTCCACTTT | TRBV9 | . | TRBJ1-6 | .
CARSPIILQGHQPQHF | TGTGCCAGAAGCCCCATCATATTGCAGGGGCACCAGCCCCAGCATTTT | TRBV7-5 | once | TRBJ1-5 | .
CASRRRLVETQYF | TGTGCCAGCAGGCGAAGACTAGTGGAGACCCAGTACTTC | TRBV12-3/TRBV12-4 | . | TRBJ2-5 | .
CASSHTGTSGDEQYF | TGTGCCAGCAGCCACACCGGGACTAGCGGGGACGAGCAGTACTTC | TRBV7-9 | . | TRBJ2-7 | TRBD2
CASKTRLAGKETQYF | TGTGCCAGCAAGACCCGACTAGCGGGGAAAGAGACCCAGTACTTC | TRBV2 | once | TRBJ2-5 | TRBD2
CASSSPSGVFYGYTF | TGTGCCAGCAGCTCTCCCTCCGGGGTCTTCTATGGCTACACCTTC | TRBV28 | . | TRBJ1-2 | .
CASSPGTGVGELFF | TGTGCCAGCAGCCCCGGGACAGGGGTCGGGGAGCTGTTTTTT | TRBV6-4 | . | TRBJ2-2 | TRBD1
CASSIVSGGVGEQFF | TGTGCCAGTAGTATAGTAAGCGGGGGTGTAGGTGAGCAGTTCTTC | TRBV19 | . | TRBJ2-1 | TRBD2
CASSREGGQKQETQYF | TGTGCCAGCAGCCGAGAGGGGGGGCAAAAACAAGAGACCCAGTACTTC | TRBV4-2 | . | TRBJ2-5 | .
CSSFLPSGLWF | TGCAGTTCCTTCCTCCCTAGCGGGCTCTGGTTC | TRBV20-1 | . | TRBJ2-7 | TRBD2
CASSQEDRFVTGELFF | TGTGCCAGCAGCCAAGAGGACAGGTTTGTCACCGGGGAGCTGTTTTTT | TRBV3-1/TRBV3-2 | . | TRBJ2-2 | TRBD1
CASSFTRGEDGYTF | TGCGCCAGCAGCTTTACCAGGGGGGAAGATGGCTACACCTTC | TRBV5-1 | . | TRBJ1-2 | TRBD1
CASSLQGTGELFF | TGTGCCAGCAGTTTACAGGGGACCGGGGAGCTGTTTTTT | TRBV28 | . | TRBJ2-2 | .
CSPGGAKLFF | TGCAGTCCGGGGGGAGCGAAACTGTTTTTT | TRBV20-1 | . | TRBJ1-4 | .
CASSLGDGGARGEQFF | TGTGCCAGCAGCTTGGGAGACGGGGGGGCCCGGGGTGAGCAGTTCTTC | TRBV5-4 | . | TRBJ2-1 | TRBD2
CASSRPPGLATQETQYF | TGTGCCAGCAGCCGGCCCCCCGGACTAGCGACGCAAGAGACCCAGTACTTC | TRBV11-2 | . | TRBJ2-5 | TRBD2
CASSQFPWGRTYEQYF | TGTGCCAGCAGCCAATTCCCGTGGGGCAGAACCTACGAGCAGTACTTC | TRBV3-1/TRBV3-2 | . | TRBJ2-7 | .
CSVGPGRAYEQYF | TGCAGCGTTGGTCCGGGGAGGGCCTACGAGCAGTACTTC | TRBV29-1 | . | TRBJ2-7 | TRBD2
CASSFGTSFREQFF | TGTGCCAGCAGCTTCGGGACTAGTTTCCGTGAGCAGTTCTTC | TRBV7-2 | . | TRBJ2-1 | TRBD2
CASSVSGGDFDTQYF | TGTGCCAGCAGCGTCAGCGGGGGGGACTTTGATACGCAGTATTTT | TRBV6-5 | . | TRBJ2-3 | TRBD2
CASSSTGLSNQPQHF | TGTGCCAGCAGTTCGACAGGGTTAAGCAATCAGCCCCAGCATTTT | TRBV2 | . | TRBJ1-5 | TRBD1
CASSSKYQGNEQFF | TGTGCCAGCAGCTCCAAGTACCAGGGGAATGAGCAGTTCTTC | TRBV7-9 | . | TRBJ2-1 | .
CASSEYQGSTGELFF | TGTGCCAGCAGTGAGTACCAGGGAAGCACCGGGGAGCTGTTTTTT | TRBV6-1 | . | TRBJ2-2 | .
CASSAGTGVYEQYF | TGTGCCAGCAGCGCCGGGACAGGGGTCTACGAGCAGTACTTC | TRBV6-5 | . | TRBJ2-7 | TRBD1
CASSETSGPNNEQFF | TGTGCCAGCAGCGAGACTAGCGGGCCGAACAATGAGCAGTTCTTC | TRBV9 | . | TRBJ2-1 | TRBD2
CASSEYILGGYEQFF | TGTGCCAGCAGTGAATATATTCTAGGGGGCTATGAGCAGTTCTTC | TRBV25-1 | . | TRBJ2-1 | TRBD1
CASSLNPRQSTNEQFF | TGTGCCAGCAGCTTAAACCCTCGACAGTCGACCAATGAGCAGTTCTTC | TRBV7-3 | . | TRBJ2-1 | .
CASSKLADNEQFF | TGTGCCAGCAGCAAACTAGCGGACAATGAGCAGTTCTTC | TRBV7-3 | . | TRBJ2-1 | TRBD2
CASSLGDREFGYTF | TGTGCCAGCAGCTTGGGGGACAGGGAATTCGGCTACACCTTC | TRBV5-8 | few | TRBJ1-2 | TRBD1
CASSRENGVYGYTF | TGTGCCAGCTCCCGGGAGAACGGGGTCTATGGCTACACCTTC | TRBV18 | . | TRBJ1-2 | .
CASSYSGDNSPLHF | TGTGCCAGCAGTTACTCAGGGGATAATTCACCCCTCCACTTT | TRBV6-6 | . | TRBJ1-6 | .
CASRGNEGQYF | TGCGCCAGCAGGGGTAACGAGGGGCAGTACTTC | TRBV10-2 | . | TRBJ2-7 | .
CASRVRGRQPQHF | TGTGCCAGCAGAGTCCGGGGAAGACAGCCCCAGCATTTT | TRBV28 | . | TRBJ1-5 | .
CASRWGESGTEAFF | TGTGCCAGTAGGTGGGGGGAAAGTGGCACTGAAGCTTTCTTT | TRBV19 | . | TRBJ1-1 | .
CASSEGAGGYGYTF | TGTGCCAGCAGTGAAGGGGCAGGGGGCTATGGCTACACCTTC | TRBV2 | . | TRBJ1-2 | TRBD1
CASSSTDGEQFF | TGCGCCAGCAGCAGTACAGACGGTGAGCAGTTCTTC | TRBV5-1 | . | TRBJ2-1 | .
CASSQLAGGTDTQYF | TGTGCCAGCAGCCAACTAGCGGGGGGAACAGATACGCAGTATTTT | TRBV14 | . | TRBJ2-3 | TRBD2